The present T cell receptor beta chain was sequenced within a study of cytomegalovirus exposure and HLA in healthy donors. The study ran its PCR with 60 Vbeta and 13 Jbeta primers. Sequenced by immunoSEQ multiplex PCR; TCRdb stores in-frame clones only, minus some. This sample has over 150,000 clones, with approximately 67% found just once. The study's findings and limits: There were under 200 TCR beta chains listed as cytomegalovirus-associated. A later analysis found most CMV-associated TCR beta chains apparently HLA-restricted. Most likely, a cluster of highly shared sequence variants arose as a sequencing artifact.

Remarks on this clone: The antigen remains undetermined. The junction and the germline gene differ at one end; a read error may be behind it.

CDR3 size: 12 residues. Germline assignment: CDR1 SQVTM and CDR2 ANQGSEA. The V gene is TRBV29-1, the J gene TRBJ2-3; D is uncertain. The TCR originated in a woman younger than 35 in good health and CMV-seropositive. Source material: PBMCs. The CDR3 sequence: CSVKQSTDMQYF. The CDR3 DNA is TGCAGCGTTAAACAGAGCACAGATATGCAGTATTTT.